Relative to its sample, the clone carrying this TCR beta chain is medium-sized. This record comes from a study of T cell repertoires in aging, cancer and after chemotherapy. The CDR3 runs to 15 residues. Trimming left V 3 bases short and J 2 bases short, with 14 bases between. Looked up from germline, CDR1 is MDHEN and CDR2 is SYDVKM. Peripheral blood genomic DNA, not sorted cells or RNA, was the template. TRB rearrangements spanning V, D and J were amplified using mixed TRB-A/B primers. TCRdb re-called the multiplex PCR reads through MiXCR, storing one row per CDR3 protein. The sample has roughly 4,200 distinct CDR3 sequences, 27% seen once; the top ten hold about 30%.

The chain employs TRBV28 and TRBJ2-7, with D possibly being TRBD1 (5 bases). The origin of this receptor is a human donor with a blood cancer. The sequenced sample consisted of blood. This CDR3 is CASSLGLDTTYEQYF. The CDR3 region has the DNA TGTGCCAGCAGTTTGGGCTTGGACACCACCTACGAGCAGTACTTC.